This T cell receptor (beta chain) comes out of a study of CD8+CD57+ T cells in acquired aplastic anemia. The CDR3 is 13 residues long. With 0 bases removed from V and 7 bases from J, the gap between germline ends came to 10 bases. CDR1 and CDR2 from the germline V gene are SGDLS and YYNGEE. The study profiled TCR beta VDJ and CDR3 using genomic DNA as template. One entry per CDR3 protein, called by TCRdb with MiXCR from the reads. There are about 120,000 distinct CDR3 sequences in the sample; approximately 50% occur only once, and 25% to 35% lies in the top ten. An expansion of CD8+CD57+ cells by flow cytometry had been shown in patients chosen for sequencing.

The sequenced sample consisted of sorted CD4+, CD8+, or CD8+CD57+ T cells (not recorded which) from PBMCs. The sequence came from a human donor with aplastic anemia. V and J are TRBV9 and TRBJ1-1; no clear D. This CDR3 is CASSVGGVSEAFF. The CDR3 DNA reads as TGTGCCAGCAGCGTAGGCGGGGTAAGTGAAGCTTTCTTT. Using reference TRBV9 and TRBJ1-1 for the parts outside the CDR3, the full variable domain is DSGVTQTPKHLITATGQRVTLRCSPRSGDLSVYWYQQSLDQGLQFLIQYYNGEERAKGNILERFSAQQFPDLHSELNLSSLELGDSALYFCASSVGGVSEAFFGQGTRLTVV.